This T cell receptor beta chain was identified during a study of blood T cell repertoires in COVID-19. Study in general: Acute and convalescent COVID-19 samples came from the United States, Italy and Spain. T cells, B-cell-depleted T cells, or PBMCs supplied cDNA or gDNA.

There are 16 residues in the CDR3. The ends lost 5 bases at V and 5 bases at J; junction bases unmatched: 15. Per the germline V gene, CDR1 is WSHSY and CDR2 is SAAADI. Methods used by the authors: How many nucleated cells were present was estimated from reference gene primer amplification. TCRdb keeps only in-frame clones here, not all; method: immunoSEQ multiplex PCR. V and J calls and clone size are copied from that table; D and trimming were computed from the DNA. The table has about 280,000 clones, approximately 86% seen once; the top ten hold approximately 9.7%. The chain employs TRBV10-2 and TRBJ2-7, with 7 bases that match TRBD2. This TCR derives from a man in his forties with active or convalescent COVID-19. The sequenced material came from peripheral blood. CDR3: CASSLDRWRESNEQYF. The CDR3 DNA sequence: TGCGCCAGCAGTCTGGATCGGTGGCGGGAGAGCAACGAGCAGTACTTC.